These T cell receptor beta chains were read from a single sample in a study of T cell changes during pregnancy in multiple sclerosis. Using immunoSEQ multiplex PCR, the repertoire was profiled, and TCRdb retains in-frame clones only, with some absent. The sample lists around 70,000 clones, roughly 92% occurring once. This sample comprised peripheral blood, obtained in the first trimester of pregnancy. Receptor source: a female donor in good health, enrolled as a control in a pregnancy study. The CDR3 runs from the conserved cysteine through the conserved F or W.

TRBV2	CASRFRGASNQPQHF
TRBV6-6	CASRNIQYF
TRBV19	CASSSGSSWGEQFF
TRBV5-1	CASSAGYEGGELFF
TRBV7-2	CASSPHRQGHQPQHF
TRBV5-4	CASSDRDRDYGYTF
TRBV6-4	CASSEGGGANEKLFF
TRBV5-6	CASSLGLAGGPRADTQYF
TRBV4-2	CASSQDYGTEAFF
TRBV29-1	CSVEAGGYHEQFF
TRBV19	CASRSLLSGTSYNEQFF
TRBV4-1	CASSQDDREGNTIYF
TRBV5-1	CASSLAGGGTEAFF
TRBV7-8	CASVNRAQTGELFF
TRBV5-1	CASSLSRASGETQYF
TRBV28	CASSSRDFRYF
TRBV29-1	CSAGETGNQPQHF
TRBV5-6	CASSLFATGYNEQFF
TRBV7-9	CASSLALPRTDGTDTQYF
TRBV27	CASSLRDTYEQYF
TRBV5-1	CASSFGTSVNTGELFF
TRBV2	CASSDSPEAEAFF
TRBV5-1	CASRSGSSRDTQYF
TRBV5-6	CASAGARTGELFF
TRBV14	CASSPWFSVTGELFF
TRBV19	CASSPRQGLEQYF
TRBV28	CASSTPGGKVYEQYF
TRBV27	CASSLPGSNEQFF
TRBV5-4	CASSLYSTDTQYF
TRBV19	CASSAWTGGGTDTQYF
TRBV28	CASSLGGATYNEQFF
TRBV6-1	CASRSSMSSYNEQFF
TRBV5-1	CASSFGAPREKLFF
TRBV28	CASSLAGRGSGLNEQYF
TRBV9	CASSASVGEGVDAFF
TRBV5-1	CASSQAARGDGKLFF
TRBV27	CASSPGLGYEQYF
TRBV5-1	CASSPGQGNQPQHF
TRBV5-1	CASRPTSYNEQFF
TRBV15	CATSRAGSGANVLTF
TRBV13	CASSPPGGHSTDTQYF
TRBV5-4	CASSLLAGEDQETQYF